This T cell receptor beta chain was recovered during a study of blood T cell repertoires in COVID-19. At the level of the study: The cDNA or gDNA used as material had been derived from T cells, B-cell-depleted T cells, or PBMCs.

All enrollees were roughly 18 to 95 years old and from under 25 US areas. Donors were grouped by their self-reported clinical history. With 2 bases removed from V and 10 bases from J, the gap between germline ends came to 18 bases. Germline lookup yields CDR1 MDHEN and CDR2 SYDVKM. The CDR3 covers 16 residues. Produced via immunoSEQ multiplex PCR; TCRdb's table is partial and in-frame only. The sample contains over 250,000 clones, around four fifths of which appear only once. This clone was observed a single time. The TCR sequence derives from a man aged 30-40 years with acute COVID-19. The sequenced sample was PBMCs or T cells enriched from blood (not recorded which). J is TRBJ1-6 and V is TRBV28; the D gene is possibly TRBD1 (5 bases). Here the CDR3 reads CASSLTGSGIGSPLHF. The CDR3 nucleotides are TGTGCCAGCAGTTTAACAGGCTCGGGTATCGGATCACCCCTCCACTTT.